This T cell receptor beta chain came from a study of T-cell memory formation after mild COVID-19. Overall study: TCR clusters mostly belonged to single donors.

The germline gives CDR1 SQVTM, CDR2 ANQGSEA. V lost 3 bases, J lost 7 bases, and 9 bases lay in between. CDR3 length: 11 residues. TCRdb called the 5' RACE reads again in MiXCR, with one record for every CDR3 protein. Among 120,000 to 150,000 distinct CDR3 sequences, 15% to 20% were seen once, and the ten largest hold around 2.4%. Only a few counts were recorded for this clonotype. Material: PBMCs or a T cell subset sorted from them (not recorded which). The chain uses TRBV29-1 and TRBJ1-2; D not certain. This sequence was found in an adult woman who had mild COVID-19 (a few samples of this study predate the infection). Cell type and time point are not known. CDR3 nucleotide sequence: TGCAGCGTTGACCCCGGCGCTGGCTACACCTTC. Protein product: CSVDPGAGYTF.